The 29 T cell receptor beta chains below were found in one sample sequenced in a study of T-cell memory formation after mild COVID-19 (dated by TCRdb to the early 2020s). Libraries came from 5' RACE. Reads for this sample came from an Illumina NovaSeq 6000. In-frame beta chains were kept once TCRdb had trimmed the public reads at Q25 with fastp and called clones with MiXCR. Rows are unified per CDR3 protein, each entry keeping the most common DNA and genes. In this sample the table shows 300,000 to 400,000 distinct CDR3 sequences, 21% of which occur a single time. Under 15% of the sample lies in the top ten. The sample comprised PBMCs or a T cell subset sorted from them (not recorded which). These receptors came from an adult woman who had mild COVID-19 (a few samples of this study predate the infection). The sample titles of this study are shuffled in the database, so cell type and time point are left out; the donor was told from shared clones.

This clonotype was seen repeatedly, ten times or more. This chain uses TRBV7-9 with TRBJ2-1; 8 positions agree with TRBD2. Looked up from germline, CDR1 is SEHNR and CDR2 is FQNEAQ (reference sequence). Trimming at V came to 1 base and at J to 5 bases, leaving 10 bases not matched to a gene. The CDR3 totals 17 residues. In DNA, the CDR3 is TGTGCCAGCAGCTTAGTAGCGGGACTACCTAATAACAATGAGCAGTTCTTC. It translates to CASSLVAGLPNNNEQFF.

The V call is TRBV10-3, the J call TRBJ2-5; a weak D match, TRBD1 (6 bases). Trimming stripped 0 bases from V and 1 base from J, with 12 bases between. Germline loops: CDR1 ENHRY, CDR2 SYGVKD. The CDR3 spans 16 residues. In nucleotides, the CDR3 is TGTGCCATCAGTGAGTCGGGGGCGGCCACCCAAGAGACCCAGTACTTC. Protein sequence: CAISESGAATQETQYF.

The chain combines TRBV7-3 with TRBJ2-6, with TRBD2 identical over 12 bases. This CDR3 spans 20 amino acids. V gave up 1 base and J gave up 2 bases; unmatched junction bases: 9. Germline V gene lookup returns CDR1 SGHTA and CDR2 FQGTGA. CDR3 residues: CASSLIKLAGGLAGANVLTF. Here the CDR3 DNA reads TGTGCCAGCAGCTTAATCAAGCTAGCGGGAGGGCTAGCTGGGGCCAACGTCCTGACTTTC.

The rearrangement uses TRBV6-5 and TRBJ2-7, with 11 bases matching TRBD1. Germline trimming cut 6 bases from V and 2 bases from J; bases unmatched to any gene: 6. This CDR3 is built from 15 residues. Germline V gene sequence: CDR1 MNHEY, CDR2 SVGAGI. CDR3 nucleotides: TGTGCCAGCAGCCGCGGACAGGGGGCAGCCTACGAGCAGTACTTC. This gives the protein CASSRGQGAAYEQYF.

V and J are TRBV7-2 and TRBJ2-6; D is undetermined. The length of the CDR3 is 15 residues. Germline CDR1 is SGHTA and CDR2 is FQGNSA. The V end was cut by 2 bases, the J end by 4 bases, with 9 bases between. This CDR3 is CASSLTHVGANVLTF. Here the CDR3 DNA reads TGTGCCAGCAGCTTAACGCATGTCGGGGCCAACGTCCTGACTTTC.

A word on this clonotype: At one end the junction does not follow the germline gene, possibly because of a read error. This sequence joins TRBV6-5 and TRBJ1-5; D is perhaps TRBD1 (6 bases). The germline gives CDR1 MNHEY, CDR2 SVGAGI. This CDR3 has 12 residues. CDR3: CASSSGGGGMYF. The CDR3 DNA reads TGTGCCAGCAGTTCAGGCGGGGGCGGAATGTATTTT.

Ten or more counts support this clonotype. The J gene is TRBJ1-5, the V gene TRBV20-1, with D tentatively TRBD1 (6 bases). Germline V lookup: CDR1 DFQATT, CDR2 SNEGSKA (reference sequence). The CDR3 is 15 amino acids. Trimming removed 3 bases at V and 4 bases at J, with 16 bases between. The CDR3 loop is CSARKTGARNQPQHF. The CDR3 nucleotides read TGCAGTGCTAGGAAGACGGGGGCAAGAAATCAGCCCCAGCATTTT.

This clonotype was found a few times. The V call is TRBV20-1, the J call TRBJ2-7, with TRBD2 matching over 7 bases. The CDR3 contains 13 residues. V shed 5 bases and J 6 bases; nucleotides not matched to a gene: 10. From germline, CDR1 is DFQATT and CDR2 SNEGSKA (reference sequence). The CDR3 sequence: CSAPKAGSSEQYF. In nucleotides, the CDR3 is TGCAGTGCTCCCAAAGCGGGGTCATCCGAGCAGTACTTC.

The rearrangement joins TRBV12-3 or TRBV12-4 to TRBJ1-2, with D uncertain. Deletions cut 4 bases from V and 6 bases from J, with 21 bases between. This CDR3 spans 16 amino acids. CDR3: CASSSPLKGPGNGYTF. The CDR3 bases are TGTGCCAGCAGTTCCCCGTTGAAAGGGCCTGGAAATGGCTACACCTTC.

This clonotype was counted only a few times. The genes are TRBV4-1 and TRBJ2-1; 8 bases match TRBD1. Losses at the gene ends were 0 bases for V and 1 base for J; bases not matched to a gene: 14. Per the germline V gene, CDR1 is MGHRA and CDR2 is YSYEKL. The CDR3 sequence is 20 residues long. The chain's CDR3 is CASSQDLWSDTGGSYNEQFF. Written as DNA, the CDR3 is TGCGCCAGCAGCCAAGACCTCTGGTCCGATACAGGGGGGTCCTACAATGAGCAGTTCTTC.

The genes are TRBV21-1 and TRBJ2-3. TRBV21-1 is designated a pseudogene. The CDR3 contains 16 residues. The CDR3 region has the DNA TGTGCCAGCAGCAACTCCGAGGCCGAGGACACAGATACGCAGTATTTT. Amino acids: CASSNSEAEDTDTQYF.

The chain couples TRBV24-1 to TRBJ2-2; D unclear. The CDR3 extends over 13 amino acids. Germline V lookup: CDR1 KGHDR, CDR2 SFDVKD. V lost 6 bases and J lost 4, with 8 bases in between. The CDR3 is CATSWLGTGELFF. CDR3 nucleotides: TGTGCCACCAGTTGGTTGGGCACCGGGGAGCTGTTTTTT.

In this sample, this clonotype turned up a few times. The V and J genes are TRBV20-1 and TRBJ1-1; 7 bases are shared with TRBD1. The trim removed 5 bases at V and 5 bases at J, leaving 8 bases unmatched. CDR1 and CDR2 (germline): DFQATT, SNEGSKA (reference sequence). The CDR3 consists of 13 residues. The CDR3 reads CSARSGGRTEAFF. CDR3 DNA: TGCAGTGCTCGTTCAGGGGGTAGGACTGAAGCTTTCTTT.

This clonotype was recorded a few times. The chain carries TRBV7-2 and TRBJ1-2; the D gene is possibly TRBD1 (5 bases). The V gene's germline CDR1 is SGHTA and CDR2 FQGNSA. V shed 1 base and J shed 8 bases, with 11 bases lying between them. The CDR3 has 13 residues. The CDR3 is CASSLVGPTGYTF. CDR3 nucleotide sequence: TGTGCCAGCAGCTTAGTGGGGCCAACGGGCTACACCTTC.

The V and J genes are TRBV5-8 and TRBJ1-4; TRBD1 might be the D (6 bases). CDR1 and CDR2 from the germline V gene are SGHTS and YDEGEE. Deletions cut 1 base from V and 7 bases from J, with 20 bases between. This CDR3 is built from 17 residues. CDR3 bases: TGTGCCAGCAGCTTGCACAGGACAGCAAGATCGAGTGAAAAACTGTTTTTT. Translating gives CASSLHRTARSSEKLFF.

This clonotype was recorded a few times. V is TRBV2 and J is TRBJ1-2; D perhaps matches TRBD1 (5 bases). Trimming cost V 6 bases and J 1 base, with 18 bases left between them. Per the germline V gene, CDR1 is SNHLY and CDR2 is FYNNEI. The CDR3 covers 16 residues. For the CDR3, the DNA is TGTGCCAGCAGGGGACCGATTGGAGGGGATAACTATGGCTACACCTTC. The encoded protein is CASRGPIGGDNYGYTF.

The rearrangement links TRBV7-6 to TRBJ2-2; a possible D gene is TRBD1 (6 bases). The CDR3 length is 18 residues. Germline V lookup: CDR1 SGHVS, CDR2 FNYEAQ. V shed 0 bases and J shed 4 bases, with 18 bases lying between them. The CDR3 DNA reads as TGTGCCAGCAGCTTAGCGAAACAGGGAGCTCGTGTCACCGGGGAGCTGTTTTTT. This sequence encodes CASSLAKQGARVTGELFF.

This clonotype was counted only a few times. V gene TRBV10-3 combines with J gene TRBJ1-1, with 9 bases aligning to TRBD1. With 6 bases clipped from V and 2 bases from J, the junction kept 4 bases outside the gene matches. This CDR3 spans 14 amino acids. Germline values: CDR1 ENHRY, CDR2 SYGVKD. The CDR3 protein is CAISPDRGNTEAFF. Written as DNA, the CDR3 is TGTGCCATCAGCCCGGACAGGGGAAACACTGAAGCTTTCTTT.

CDR3 amino acids: CASSQVLTGQETQYF. In DNA form, the CDR3 reads TGCGCCAGCAGCCAGGTCCTGACAGGGCAAGAGACCCAGTACTTC. The chain combines TRBV4-1 with TRBJ2-5, with TRBD1 identical over 7 bases. The ends lost 3 bases at V and 2 bases at J; junction bases unmatched: 6. The germline gives CDR1 MGHRA, CDR2 YSYEKL. This CDR3 region has 15 residues.

CDR3 DNA: TGTGCCAGCAGTCTTCTGGACGGGGAGCTGTTTTTT. Translation: CASSLLDGELFF. The chain combines TRBV6-5 with TRBJ2-2; D remains unclear. The CDR3 contains 12 residues. Germline V CDR1 and CDR2: MNHEY, SVGAGI. The V and J ends lost 5 bases and 7 bases respectively, with 8 bases between them.

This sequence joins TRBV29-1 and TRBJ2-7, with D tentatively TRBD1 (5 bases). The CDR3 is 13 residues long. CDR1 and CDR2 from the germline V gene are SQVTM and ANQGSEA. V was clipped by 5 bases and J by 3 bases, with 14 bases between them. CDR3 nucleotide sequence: TGCAGCGTTAGCAGGGTCCTGGGCTACGAGCAGTACTTC. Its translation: CSVSRVLGYEQYF.

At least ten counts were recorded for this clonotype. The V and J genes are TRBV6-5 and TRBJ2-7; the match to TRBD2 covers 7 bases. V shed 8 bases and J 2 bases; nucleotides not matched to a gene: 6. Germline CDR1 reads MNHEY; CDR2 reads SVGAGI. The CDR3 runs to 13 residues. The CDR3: CASQLGRPYEQYF. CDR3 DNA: TGTGCCAGCCAGCTCGGGAGGCCCTACGAGCAGTACTTC.

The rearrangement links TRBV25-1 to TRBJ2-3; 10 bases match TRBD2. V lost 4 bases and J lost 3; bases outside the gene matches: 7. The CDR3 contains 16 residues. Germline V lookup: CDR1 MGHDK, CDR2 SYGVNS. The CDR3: CASSASSGRATDTQYF. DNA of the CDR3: TGTGCCAGCAGTGCCTCTAGCGGGAGAGCGACAGATACGCAGTATTTT.

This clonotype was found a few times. The CDR3 nucleotides read TGCAGTGCTTCCCTAGACCACAGGCGACTAAGCGAGCAGTACTTC. Translating gives CSASLDHRRLSEQYF. This chain joins TRBV20-1 and TRBJ2-7; the D gene could be TRBD1 or TRBD2 (5 bases each). This CDR3 has 15 amino acids. CDR1 is DFQATT and CDR2 is SNEGSKA in the germline V gene (reference sequence). Trimming shortened V by 5 bases and J by 6 bases, and 23 bases separated the two germline ends.

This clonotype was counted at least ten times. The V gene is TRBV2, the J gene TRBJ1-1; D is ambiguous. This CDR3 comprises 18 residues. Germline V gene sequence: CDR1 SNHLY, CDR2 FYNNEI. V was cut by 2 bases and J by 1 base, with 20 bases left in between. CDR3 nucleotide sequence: TGTGCCAGCAGTGAAATTCTGTGGCAGTTGGTTCAGAACACTGAAGCTTTCTTT. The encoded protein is CASSEILWQLVQNTEAFF.

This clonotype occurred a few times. The CDR3: CASRDARLQGLNTEAFF. CDR3 coding DNA: TGTGCCAGCAGGGACGCCCGCCTACAGGGTTTGAACACTGAAGCTTTCTTT. The chain joins TRBV7-9 to TRBJ1-1, with D possibly matching TRBD1 (6 bases). The CDR3 loop spans 17 amino acids. In germline, CDR1 is SEHNR, CDR2 FQNEAQ (reference sequence). The V gene lost 6 bases and the J gene lost 0 bases, with 20 bases spanning the gap. Based on the CDR3 plus reference TRBV7-9 and TRBJ1-1, the full variable domain is DTGVSQNPRHKITKRGQNVTFRCDPISEHNRLYWYRQTLGQGPEFLTYFQNEAQLEKSRLLSDRFSAERPKGSFSTLEIQRTEQGDSAMYLCASRDARLQGLNTEAFFGQGTRLTVV.

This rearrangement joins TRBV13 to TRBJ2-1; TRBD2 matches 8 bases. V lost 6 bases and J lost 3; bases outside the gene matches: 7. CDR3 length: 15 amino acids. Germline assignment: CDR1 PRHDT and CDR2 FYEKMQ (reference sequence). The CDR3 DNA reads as TGTGCCAGCAGACCCGGGACTAGGGGCTACAATGAGCAGTTCTTC. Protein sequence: CASRPGTRGYNEQFF.

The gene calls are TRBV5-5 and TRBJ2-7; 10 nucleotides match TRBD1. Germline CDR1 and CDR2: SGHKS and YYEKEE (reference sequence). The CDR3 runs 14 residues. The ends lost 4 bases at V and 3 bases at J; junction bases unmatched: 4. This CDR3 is CASSTGQGLYEQYF. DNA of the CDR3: TGTGCCAGCAGCACGGGACAGGGGCTCTACGAGCAGTACTTC.

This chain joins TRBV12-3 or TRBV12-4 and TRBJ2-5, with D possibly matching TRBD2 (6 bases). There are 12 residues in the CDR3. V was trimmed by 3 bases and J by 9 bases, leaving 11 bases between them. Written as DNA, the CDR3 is TGTGCCAGCAGTTTCGGCACGGGGGCCCAGTACTTC. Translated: CASSFGTGAQYF.